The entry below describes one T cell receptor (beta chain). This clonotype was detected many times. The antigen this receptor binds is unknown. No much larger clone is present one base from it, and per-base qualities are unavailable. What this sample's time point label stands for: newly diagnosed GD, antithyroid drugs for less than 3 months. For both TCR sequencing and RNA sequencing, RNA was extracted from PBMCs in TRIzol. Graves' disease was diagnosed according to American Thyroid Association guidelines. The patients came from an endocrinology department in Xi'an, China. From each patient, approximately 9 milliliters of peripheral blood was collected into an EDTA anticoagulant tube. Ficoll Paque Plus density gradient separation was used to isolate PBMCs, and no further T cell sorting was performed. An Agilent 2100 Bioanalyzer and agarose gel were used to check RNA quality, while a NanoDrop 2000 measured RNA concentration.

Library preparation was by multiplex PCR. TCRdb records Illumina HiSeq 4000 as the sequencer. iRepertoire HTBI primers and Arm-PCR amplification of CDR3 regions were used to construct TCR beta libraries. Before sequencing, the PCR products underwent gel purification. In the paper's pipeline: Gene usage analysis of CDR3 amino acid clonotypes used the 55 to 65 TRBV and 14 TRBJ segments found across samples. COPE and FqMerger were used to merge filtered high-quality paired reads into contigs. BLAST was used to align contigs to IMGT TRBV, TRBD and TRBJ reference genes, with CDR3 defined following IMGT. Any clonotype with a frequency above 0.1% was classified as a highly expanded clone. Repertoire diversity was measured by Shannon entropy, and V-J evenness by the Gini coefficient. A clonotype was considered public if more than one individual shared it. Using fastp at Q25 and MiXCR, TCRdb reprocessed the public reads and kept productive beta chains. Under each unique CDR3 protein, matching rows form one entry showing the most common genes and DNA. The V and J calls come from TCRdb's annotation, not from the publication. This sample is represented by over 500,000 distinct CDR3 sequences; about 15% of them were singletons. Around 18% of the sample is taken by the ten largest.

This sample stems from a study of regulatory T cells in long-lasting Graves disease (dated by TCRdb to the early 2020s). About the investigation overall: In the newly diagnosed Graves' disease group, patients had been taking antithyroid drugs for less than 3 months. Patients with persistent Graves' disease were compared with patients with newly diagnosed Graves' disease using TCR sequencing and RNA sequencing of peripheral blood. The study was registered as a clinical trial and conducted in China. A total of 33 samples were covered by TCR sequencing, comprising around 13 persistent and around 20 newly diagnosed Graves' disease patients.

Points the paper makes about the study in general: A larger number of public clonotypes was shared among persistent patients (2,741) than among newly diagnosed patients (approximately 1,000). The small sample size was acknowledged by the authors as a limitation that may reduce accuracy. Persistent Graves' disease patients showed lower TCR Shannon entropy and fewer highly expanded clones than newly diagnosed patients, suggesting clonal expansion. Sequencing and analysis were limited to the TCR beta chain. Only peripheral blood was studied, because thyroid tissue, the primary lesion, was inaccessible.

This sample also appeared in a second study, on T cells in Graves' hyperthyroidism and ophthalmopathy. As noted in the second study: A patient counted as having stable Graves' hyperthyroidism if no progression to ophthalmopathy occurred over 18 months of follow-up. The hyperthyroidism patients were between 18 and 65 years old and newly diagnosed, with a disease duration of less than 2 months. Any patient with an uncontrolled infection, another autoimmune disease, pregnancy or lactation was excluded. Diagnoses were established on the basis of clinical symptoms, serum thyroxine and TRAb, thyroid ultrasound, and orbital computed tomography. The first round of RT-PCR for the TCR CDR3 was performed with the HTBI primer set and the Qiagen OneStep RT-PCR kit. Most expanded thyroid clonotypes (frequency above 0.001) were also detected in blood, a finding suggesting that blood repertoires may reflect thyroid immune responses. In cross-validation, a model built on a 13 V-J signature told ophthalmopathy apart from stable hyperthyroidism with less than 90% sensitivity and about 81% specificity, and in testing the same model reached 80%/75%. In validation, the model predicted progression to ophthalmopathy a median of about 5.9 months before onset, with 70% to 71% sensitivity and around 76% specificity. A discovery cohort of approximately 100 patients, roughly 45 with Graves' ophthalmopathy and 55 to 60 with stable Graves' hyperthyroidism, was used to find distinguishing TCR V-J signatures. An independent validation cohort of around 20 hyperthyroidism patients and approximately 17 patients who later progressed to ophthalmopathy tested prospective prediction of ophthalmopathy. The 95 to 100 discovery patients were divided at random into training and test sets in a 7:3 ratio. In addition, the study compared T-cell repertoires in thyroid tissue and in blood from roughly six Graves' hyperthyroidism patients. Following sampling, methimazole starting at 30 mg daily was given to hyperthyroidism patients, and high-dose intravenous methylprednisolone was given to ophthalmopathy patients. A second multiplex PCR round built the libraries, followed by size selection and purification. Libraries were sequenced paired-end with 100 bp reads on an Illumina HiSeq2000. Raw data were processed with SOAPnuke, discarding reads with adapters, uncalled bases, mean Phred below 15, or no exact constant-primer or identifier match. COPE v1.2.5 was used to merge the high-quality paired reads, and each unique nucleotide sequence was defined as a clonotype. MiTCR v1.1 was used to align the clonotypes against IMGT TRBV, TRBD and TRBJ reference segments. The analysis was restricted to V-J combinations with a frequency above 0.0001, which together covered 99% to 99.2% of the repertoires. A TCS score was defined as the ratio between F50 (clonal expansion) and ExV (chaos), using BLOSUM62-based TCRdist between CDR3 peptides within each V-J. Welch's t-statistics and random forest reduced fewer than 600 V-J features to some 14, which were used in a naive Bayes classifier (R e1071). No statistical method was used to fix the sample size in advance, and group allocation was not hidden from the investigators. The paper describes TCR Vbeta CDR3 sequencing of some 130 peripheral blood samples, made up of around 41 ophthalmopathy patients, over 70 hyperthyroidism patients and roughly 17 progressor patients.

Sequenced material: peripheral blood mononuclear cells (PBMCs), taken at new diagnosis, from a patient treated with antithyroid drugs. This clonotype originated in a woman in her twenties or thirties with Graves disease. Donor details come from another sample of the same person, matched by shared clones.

The CDR3 has the sequence CASRTERGTEAFF. The sequenced DNA is TGTGCCAGCAGGACTGAGAGGGGCACTGAAGCTTTCTTT. The chain uses TRBV7-2 and TRBJ1-1; TRBD1 could be the D gene, as 5 bases match. Measured from the cysteine to the phenylalanine, the CDR3 is 13 residues long. The sequence is cut down to CDR3 DNA, 39 bases in frame from base 1. CDR1 is given as SGHTA and CDR2 as FQGNSA, both from the germline V gene. A distance of 12 bases separates the germline ends of V and J, which lose 6 bases and 4 bases respectively.